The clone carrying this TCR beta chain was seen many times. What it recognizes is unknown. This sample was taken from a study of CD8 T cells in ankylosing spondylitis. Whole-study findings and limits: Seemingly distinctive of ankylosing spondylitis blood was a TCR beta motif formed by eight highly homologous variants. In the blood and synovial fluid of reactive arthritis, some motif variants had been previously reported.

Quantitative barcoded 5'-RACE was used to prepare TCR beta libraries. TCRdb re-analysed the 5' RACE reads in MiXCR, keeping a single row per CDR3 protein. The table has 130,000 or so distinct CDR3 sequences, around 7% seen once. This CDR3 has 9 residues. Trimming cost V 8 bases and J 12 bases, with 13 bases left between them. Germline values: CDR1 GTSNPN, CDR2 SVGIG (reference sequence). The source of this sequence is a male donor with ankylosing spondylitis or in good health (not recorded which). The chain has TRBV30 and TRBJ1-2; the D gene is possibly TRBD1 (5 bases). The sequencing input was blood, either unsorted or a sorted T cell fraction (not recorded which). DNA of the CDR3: TGTGCCGGGACCCCAGGGCACACCTTC. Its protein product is CAGTPGHTF.